The clone carrying this T cell receptor (beta chain) was observed a few times. The sample belongs to a study of blood T cell repertoires in COVID-19. Overall study context: Collection of acute and convalescent COVID-19 samples took place in the United States, Italy and Spain. The analysed material was cDNA or gDNA that came from T cells, B-cell-depleted T cells, or PBMCs.

Per germline, CDR1 LNHDA and CDR2 SQIVND (reference sequence). Trimming cost V 7 bases and J 1 base, with 10 bases left between them. This CDR3 comprises 13 residues. In the original analysis: Nucleated cell number was recorded as an estimate derived from reference gene primer amplification. Assay used: immunoSEQ multiplex PCR; TCRdb lists only in-frame clones, some missing. V and J calls and clone size are given by that table; D and trimming were obtained from the DNA. The sample yields 150,000 to 200,000 clones, approximately 85% seen once. The genes are TRBV19 and TRBJ1-1, with a possible D match to TRBD1 (6 bases). The receptor's source is a man in his sixties with active or convalescent COVID-19. Source material: peripheral blood. The DNA of the CDR3 is TGTGCCAGTACCGAACAGGGGAACACTGAAGCTTTCTTT. This gives the protein CASTEQGNTEAFF.